This TCR beta chain was captured by sequencing in a study of identical twins. Findings of the study overall: The study reached conclusions through statistical analysis that was cross-sectional, not following the same donors. Twins' surplus sharing was weaker for beta out-of-frame sequences.

There were only healthy Caucasians among the donors. The CDR3 spans 14 residues. Trimming removed 3 bases at V and 2 bases at J, with 8 bases between. Germline CDR1 is MDHEN and CDR2 is SYDVKM. This clonotype was seen a handful of times. Its cognate antigen is unknown. A universal primer site arose from template switching, and cDNA bore unique molecular identifiers. TCRdb processed the 5' RACE reads anew with MiXCR; each CDR3 protein has one entry. This sample yields some 630,000 distinct CDR3 sequences, of which about 7% are seen a single time; less than 2% belongs to the top ten. The sample was also reused in another study, on yellow fever vaccine responses in identical twins.

The V call is TRBV28, the J call TRBJ1-3, with D tentatively TRBD1 (6 bases). This clonotype was obtained from a woman aged 18-29 years in good health. Sample: PBMCs. The CDR3 coding sequence is TGTGCCAGCAGTTTTACAGGGACTGGAAACACCATATATTTT. Its translation is CASSFTGTGNTIYF.